This T cell receptor (beta chain) was identified during a study of blood T cells in healthy people across ages. Points from the study as a whole: Both naive CD4+ cell counts and diversity were greater in long-lived donors than in aged donors.

Each sample provided at least 6 micrograms of extracted total RNA. The use of a sample-barcoded 5' primer and a J-beta primer mix characterized a second PCR of about 7 to 12 cycles. TCRdb redid the calling of the 5' RACE reads with MiXCR, one entry per CDR3 protein. The sample carries 1.5 million to 2 million distinct CDR3 sequences, almost 35% recorded once. The CDR3 has 12 residues. CDR1 is SQVTM and CDR2 is ANQGSEA in the germline V gene. V lost 4 bases, J lost 7 bases, and 13 bases lay in between. This clonotype was seen many times. Its antigen is undetermined. The chain couples TRBV29-1 to TRBJ2-5; D gene ambiguous. The clonotype comes from a woman aged 30 to 39 in good health. Sequenced sample: blood. CDR3 protein: CSVVFATGTQYF. CDR3 in DNA: TGCAGCGTTGTATTTGCTACGGGGACCCAGTACTTC.